This TCR beta chain was observed in a study of T cell responses to AZD1222 COVID-19 vaccine. This clone was recorded once. Profiled with immunoSEQ multiplex PCR; TCRdb holds only in-frame clones, not every one. The repertoire holds about 86,000 clones, with roughly nine tenths as singletons. The CDR3 covers 14 residues. V was shortened by 7 bases and J by 5 bases, with 12 bases between the two germline ends. Germline CDR1 reads SNHLY; CDR2 reads FYNNEI. Source: peripheral blood, taken on day 0 of AZD1222 vaccination. The J gene is TRBJ1-6, the V gene TRBV2; the D is unclear. The receptor was derived from an adult in good health. The CDR3 coding sequence is TGTGCCAGCATATCGGACCGGCATAATTCACCCCTCCACTTT. It yields the protein CASISDRHNSPLHF.